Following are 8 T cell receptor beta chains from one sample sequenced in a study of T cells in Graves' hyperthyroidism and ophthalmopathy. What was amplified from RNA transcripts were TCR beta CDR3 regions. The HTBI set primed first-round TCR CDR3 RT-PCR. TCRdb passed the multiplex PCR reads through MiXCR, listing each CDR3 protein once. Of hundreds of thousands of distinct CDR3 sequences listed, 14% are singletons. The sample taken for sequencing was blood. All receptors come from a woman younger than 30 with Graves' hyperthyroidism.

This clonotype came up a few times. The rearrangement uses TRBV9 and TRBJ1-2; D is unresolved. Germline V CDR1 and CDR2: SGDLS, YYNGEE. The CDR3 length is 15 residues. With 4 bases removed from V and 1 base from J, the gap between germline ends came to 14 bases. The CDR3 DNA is TGTGCCAGCAGCCCACACAGACACCTTAACTATGGCTACACCTTC. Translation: CASSPHRHLNYGYTF. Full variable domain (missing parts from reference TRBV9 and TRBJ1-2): DSGVTQTPKHLITATGQRVTLRCSPRSGDLSVYWYQQSLDQGLQFLIQYYNGEERAKGNILERFSAQQFPDLHSELNLSSLELGDSALYFCASSPHRHLNYGYTFGSGTRLTVV.

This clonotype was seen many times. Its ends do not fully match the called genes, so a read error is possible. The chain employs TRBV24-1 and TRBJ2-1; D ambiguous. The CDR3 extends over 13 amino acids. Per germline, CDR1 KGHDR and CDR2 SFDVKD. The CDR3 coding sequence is TGTGCCACCCGTGAGACGGAGTACAATGAGCAGTTCTTC. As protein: CATRETEYNEQFF.

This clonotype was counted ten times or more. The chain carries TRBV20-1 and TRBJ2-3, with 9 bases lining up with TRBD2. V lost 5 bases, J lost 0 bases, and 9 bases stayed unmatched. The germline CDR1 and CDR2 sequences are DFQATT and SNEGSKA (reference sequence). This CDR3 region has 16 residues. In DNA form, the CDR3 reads TGCAGTGCTTCAGGCGGAACTAGCGGGAGCACAGATACGCAGTATTTT. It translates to CSASGGTSGSTDTQYF.

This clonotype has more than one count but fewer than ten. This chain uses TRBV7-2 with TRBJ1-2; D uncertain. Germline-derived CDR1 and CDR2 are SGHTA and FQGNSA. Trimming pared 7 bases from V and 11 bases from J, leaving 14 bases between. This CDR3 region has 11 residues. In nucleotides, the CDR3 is TGTGCCAGCACCCAAAATGGGCGTTACACCTTC. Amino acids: CASTQNGRYTF.

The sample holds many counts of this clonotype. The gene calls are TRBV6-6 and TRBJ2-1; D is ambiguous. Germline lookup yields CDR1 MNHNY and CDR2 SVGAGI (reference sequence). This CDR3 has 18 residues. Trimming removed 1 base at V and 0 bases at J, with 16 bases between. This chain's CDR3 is CASSYLSSRRSSYNEQFF. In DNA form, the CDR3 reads TGTGCCAGCAGTTACTTATCGAGCCGACGATCCTCCTACAATGAGCAGTTCTTC.

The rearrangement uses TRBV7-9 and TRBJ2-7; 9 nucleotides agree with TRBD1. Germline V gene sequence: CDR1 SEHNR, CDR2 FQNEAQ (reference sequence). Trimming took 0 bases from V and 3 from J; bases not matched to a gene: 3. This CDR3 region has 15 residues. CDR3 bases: TGTGCCAGCAGCTTAGCTAGGGACAGGGTCTACGAGCAGTACTTC. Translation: CASSLARDRVYEQYF.

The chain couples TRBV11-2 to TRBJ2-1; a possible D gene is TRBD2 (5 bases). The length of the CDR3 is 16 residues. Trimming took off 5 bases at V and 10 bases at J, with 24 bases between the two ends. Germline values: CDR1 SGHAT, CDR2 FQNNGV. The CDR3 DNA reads TGTGCCAGCAGCGTGGCTCTGCTACCGGGAACAGAAGAGCAGTTCTTC. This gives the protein CASSVALLPGTEEQFF.

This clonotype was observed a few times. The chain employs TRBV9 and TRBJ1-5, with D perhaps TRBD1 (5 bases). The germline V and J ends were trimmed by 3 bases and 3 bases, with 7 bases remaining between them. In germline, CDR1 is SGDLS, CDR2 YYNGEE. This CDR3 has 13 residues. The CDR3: CASSEGNNQPQHF. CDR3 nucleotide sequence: TGTGCCAGCAGCGAGGGGAACAATCAGCCCCAGCATTTT.